This TCR beta chain appears in the sequencing data of a study of beta chain features in type 1 diabetes (dated by TCRdb to between 2018 and 2020). Broadly, across the study: Mean age, gender distribution, total cell number and subset yield did not differ between patients and healthy donors. Across all samples, about 110 million sorted cells were examined, and cell number per subset correlated strongly with RNA yield. In the study, TCRB repertoires of sorted circulating CD4+ T cell subsets from recently diagnosed type 1 diabetes patients were compared with those of matched healthy donors. Naive and central memory subsets were obtained from all 30 or so donors, but regulatory and stem cell-like memory subsets were isolated from only 8 patients and about 8 healthy donors.

In regard to this clone: The target of this receptor is not known. The sample holds no much larger clone one base away, and base qualities are not on file.

A single peripheral blood draw of around 0.11 L on average was collected from each donor into heparinised tubes. A BD FACSAria II was used to sort naive, central memory, regulatory and stem cell-like memory CD4+ T cells with a panel that included CD45RO, CCR7, CD25, CD127, CD95 and CD27. Purity was above 95% for every sorted population. PBMCs were isolated immediately by Lymphoprep density gradient centrifugation and stained directly without culture. So that batch effects would be minimized, each experiment stained and sorted samples in pairs, pairing one healthy donor with one patient. Overall study outcomes, separate from this receptor: Type 1 diabetes patients showed a moderate but significant shortening of TCRB CDR3 length in all four CD4+ subsets. HLA sub-analyses involved small numbers of individuals, so any influence of HLA type on TCRB rearrangement remained unresolved. At VDJ recombination sites, patients with type 1 diabetes made fewer insertions and deleted more nucleotides, a pattern implying thymic rearrangement abnormalities. Shorter templates might be favored by PCR, yet because patient and control samples were amplified and corrected together, any such skew would affect both groups equally. Naive, central memory and regulatory TCRB repertoires appeared more similar among patients than among healthy donors. Sequencing cDNA rather than genomic DNA could over-represent highly expressing activated cells, although activation and CD3 levels did not differ between groups.

The entire isolated RNA was reverse transcribed using the High Capacity cDNA Reverse Transcription Kit, and thus expressed TCRB transcripts were sequenced. Deep immunoSEQ sequencing was applied to naive, central memory and regulatory T cell samples, giving an average of about 3.8 million total reads per sample. Sorted cells were lysed in RLT buffer and RNA was extracted with DNase-treated RNeasy Micro or Mini kits, depending on cell number. To prevent cross-contamination, every cell subset was processed on its own, while patient and healthy donor samples were processed together. Using the immunoSEQ multiplex PCR, TCRB sequences were amplified from cDNA into 87-bp fragments spanning the CDR3 region. Sequencing of the amplicons was done on the Illumina HiSeq platform. The original methods were these. PCR bias was computationally corrected using synthetic template baselines, reads within Hamming distance 2 were collapsed, and singletons that could not be merged were discarded. By aligning reads against IMGT, V, D and J genes, CDR3 length, and insertions or deletions at six rearrangement sites were assigned. Clonotype counts were normalized to sorted cell number within each subset before computing true diversity and Gini coefficients with the tcR R package. Repertoire sharing was quantified using the overlap coefficient calculated on TCRB nucleotide sequences. Out-of-frame TCRB sequences from naive cells were analyzed as a proxy for the pre-selection repertoire. The table was pulled from immuneACCESS by TCRdb, which kept in-frame rearrangements only. Such tables lose some clones; where checked, under half of the loss comes from unresolved V genes, and the rest has no known cause. V and J calls and clone size come straight from that table; D and trimming were deduced from the DNA. The sample table records about 620,000 clones; 15% to 17% of these occur just once. The ten most abundant clones make up more than 0.08% of the sample.

Specimen: naive CD4+ T cells from blood. In light of the paper, this sample's cell subset or site label describes: true naive CD4+ T cells. The sequence was collected from a young man in good health.

The nucleotide sequence is TGTGCCACCTCATGGGACTCTCGCACCGGGGAGCTGTTTTTT. Its protein is CATSWDSRTGELFF. This receptor chain uses TRBV27 and TRBJ2-2, and possibly TRBD2, on 6 matching bases. V and J lose 10 bases and 4 bases, and a span of 16 bases separates them. Taken from cysteine to phenylalanine, the CDR3 has 14 residues. The DNA shown is the 42-base CDR3, in frame from base 1. As encoded in the germline V gene (reference sequence), CDR1 is MNHEY while CDR2 is SMNVEV.